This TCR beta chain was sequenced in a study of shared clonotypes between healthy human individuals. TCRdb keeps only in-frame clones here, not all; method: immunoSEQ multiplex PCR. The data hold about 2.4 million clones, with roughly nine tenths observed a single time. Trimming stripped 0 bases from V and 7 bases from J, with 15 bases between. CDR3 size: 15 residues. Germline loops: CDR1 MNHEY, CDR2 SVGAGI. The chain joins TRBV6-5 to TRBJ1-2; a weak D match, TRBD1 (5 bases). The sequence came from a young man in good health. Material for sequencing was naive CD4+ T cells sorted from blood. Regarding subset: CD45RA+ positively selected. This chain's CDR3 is CASSYSSSGRFGYTF. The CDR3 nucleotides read TGTGCCAGCAGTTACTCGAGTTCAGGGCGGTTTGGCTACACCTTC.